This T cell receptor (beta chain) was retrieved from a study of T-cell reconstitution after alpha-beta-depleted transplantation in children. V shed 3 bases, J shed 0 bases, and the junction held 8 bases outside the gene matches. Germline V gene sequence: CDR1 SGHAT, CDR2 FQDESV (reference sequence). The CDR3 extends over 18 amino acids. The TCRbeta library was prepared with unique molecular identifiers. TCRdb reanalysed the PCR reads using MiXCR and keeps one entry per CDR3 protein. The sample lists 900,000 or so distinct CDR3 sequences; around 17% were seen once. This clonotype was detected only a few times. Its antigen is not identified. Study outcomes and limitations: For some patients, TCRbeta diversity was high at day 60 because of recipient T cells and thymic progenitors that survived. By one year post-transplant, T-cell counts and diversity largely arose from T cells that were newly produced. Several hundred expanded graft clones reportedly supplied alpha-beta T cells about two months after transplant.

The source of this sequence is a male patient younger than 18 who had a stem cell transplant for acute lymphoblastic leukemia, so the T cells may come from the graft donor. The sequencing used PBMCs, mostly from graft donor cells, collected 360 days after TCRalphabeta/CD19-depleted stem cell transplant. This rearrangement joins TRBV11-1 to TRBJ2-7; 13 bases fit TRBD2. The CDR3 reads CASSFTAGTSGASYEQYF. CDR3 bases: TGTGCCAGCAGCTTTACGGCGGGGACTAGCGGGGCCTCCTACGAGCAGTACTTC.